Below, 6 T cell receptor beta chains from the same sample are listed, as sequenced in a study of chemoradiotherapy in HPV16-positive cancers. Profiled with immunoSEQ multiplex PCR; TCRdb holds only in-frame clones, not every one. The sample yields 6,500 or so clones, 85% to 90% seen once. The sample in question was tumor tissue, obtained from a patient who underwent chemoradiotherapy. These receptors were collected from a human donor with HPV-associated anogenital cancer.

This sequence joins TRBV6-6 and TRBJ2-5; D unresolved. The CDR3 runs to 11 residues. Trimming cost V 3 bases and J 4 bases, with 3 bases left between them. Germline V CDR1 and CDR2: MNHNY, SVGAGI (reference sequence). DNA for the CDR3: TGTGCCAGCAGTTATCGAGAGACCCAGTACTTC. Translated, it gives CASSYRETQYF.

The V gene is TRBV4-1, the J gene TRBJ2-7, with D perhaps TRBD2 (6 bases). The CDR3 sequence is 13 residues long. Germline CDR1 MGHRA, CDR2 YSYEKL. The V and J ends lost 1 base and 7 bases respectively, with 11 bases between them. The CDR3 loop is CASSQVTSKEQYF. The CDR3 nucleotides read TGCGCCAGCAGCCAAGTCACTAGCAAAGAGCAGTACTTC.

V gene TRBV12-5 combines with J gene TRBJ1-5; possibly TRBD1 for D (6 bases). V was clipped by 2 bases and J by 7 bases, with 15 bases between them. Germline loops: CDR1 LGHNT, CDR2 FRNRAP. The CDR3 sequence is 15 residues long. The CDR3: CASGLLFNRDQPQHF. Written as DNA, the CDR3 is TGTGCTAGTGGTTTGCTATTTAACAGGGACCAGCCCCAGCATTTT.

The chain's CDR3 is CASRRTIYEQYF. CDR3 DNA: TGCGCCAGCAGGCGGACTATTTACGAGCAGTACTTC. V usage is TRBV10-2 and J usage is TRBJ2-7; TRBD2 might be the D (6 bases). The CDR3 length is 12 residues. Trimming shortened V by 6 bases and J by 4 bases, and 10 bases separated the two germline ends. Germline V CDR1 and CDR2: WSHSY, SAAADI.

CDR3 region: CSVVREGGIEQYF. The CDR3 DNA reads TGCAGCGTTGTGCGCGAGGGGGGGATCGAGCAGTACTTC. The V and J genes are TRBV29-1 and TRBJ2-7; a possible D gene is TRBD2 (7 bases). The V gene lost 4 bases and the J gene lost 6 bases, with 16 bases spanning the gap. Germline V gene sequence: CDR1 SQVTM, CDR2 ANQGSEA. CDR3 length: 13 amino acids.

The gene calls are TRBV19 and TRBJ1-3; a weak D match, TRBD1 (5 bases). Germline V gene data show CDR1 as LNHDA and CDR2 as SQIVND (reference sequence). V shed 5 bases and J shed 2 bases, with 10 bases lying between them. The CDR3 covers 14 residues. The CDR3 DNA follows: TGTGCCAGTAGTCCGGGGGTAGCTGGAAACACCATATATTTT. This codes for CASSPGVAGNTIYF.